This T cell receptor (beta chain) was retrieved from a study of CD8+ T cells in alopecia areata. Study-level information: Twice daily, treated patients received 5 to 10 mg of oral tofacitinib.

RNA was extracted and reverse transcribed into cDNA as the sequencing template. Repertoires were generated with immunoSEQ multiplex PCR, while TCRdb's copy carries only in-frame clones and drops some. The data show 110,000 to 150,000 clones, roughly 50% seen once. Germline V lookup: CDR1 SQVTM, CDR2 ANQGSEA. V was cut by 4 bases and J by 6 bases, with 16 bases left in between. The CDR3 runs to 13 residues. This sequence was found in a human donor with alopecia areata. The material was CD4+ T cells sorted from blood, obtained at week 0. The chain carries TRBV29-1 and TRBJ2-7; D may be TRBD2 (6 bases). The CDR3 loop is CSVAQAGGSEQYF. DNA of the CDR3: TGCAGCGTTGCGCAGGCTGGGGGGAGCGAGCAGTACTTC.